A single T cell receptor beta chain is shown here with its context. This CDR3 has 14 amino acids. The germline V gene has CDR1 SGHRS and CDR2 YFSETQ. The ends were cut back, 4 bases at V and 7 bases at J, with 14 bases in the middle. This entry comes from a study of blood T cell repertoires in COVID-19. Study details: Samples representing acute and convalescent COVID-19 were sourced from the United States, Italy and Spain. T cells, B-cell-depleted T cells, or PBMCs supplied cDNA or gDNA.

Per the original data handling: Amplification with reference gene primers provided the estimates of nucleated cell counts. The assay was immunoSEQ multiplex PCR, and TCRdb's table has in-frame clones only and misses some. V, J and clone size derive from that table, while D and trimming were established from the DNA sequence. This table holds roughly 96,000 clones, 82% found once. This chain joins TRBV5-1 and TRBJ1-4; D is unclear. Sequencing input: peripheral blood. The TCR sequence derives from a man older than 75 with acute or convalescent COVID-19. This CDR3 reads CASSVGVSPEKLFF. The CDR3 DNA reads as TGCGCCAGCAGCGTAGGAGTTTCTCCTGAAAAACTGTTTTTT.